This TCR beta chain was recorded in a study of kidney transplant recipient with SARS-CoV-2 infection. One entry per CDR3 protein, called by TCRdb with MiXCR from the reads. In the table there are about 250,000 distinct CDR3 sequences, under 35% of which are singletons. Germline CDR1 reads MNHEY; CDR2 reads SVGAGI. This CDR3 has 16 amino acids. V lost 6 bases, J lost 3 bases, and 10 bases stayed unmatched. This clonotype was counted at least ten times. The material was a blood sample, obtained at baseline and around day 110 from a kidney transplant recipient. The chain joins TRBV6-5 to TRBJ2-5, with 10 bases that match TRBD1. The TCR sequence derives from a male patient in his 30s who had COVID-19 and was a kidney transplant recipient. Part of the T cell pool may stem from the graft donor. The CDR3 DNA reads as TGTGCCAGCAGACTTAATGTCGGACAGGGGGAAGAGACCCAGTACTTC. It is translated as CASRLNVGQGEETQYF.